This entry is about one TCR beta chain. Original methodology: Reference gene primer amplification gave estimated nucleated cell counts. The protocol was immunoSEQ multiplex PCR, while the TCRdb copy is restricted to in-frame clones and leaves out a portion. V and J calls and clone size are given by that table; D and trimming were obtained from the DNA. This sample has 200,000 to 250,000 clones; around three quarters occur once, and the top ten carry around 5.4%. CDR3 length: 15 residues. V trimming: 5 bases; J trimming: 5 bases; junction bases outside the gene matches: 9. CDR1 PRHDT and CDR2 FYEKMQ come from the germline V gene (reference sequence). This sample stems from a study of blood T cell repertoires in COVID-19. Study-wide context: Donors in the United States, Italy and Spain gave samples during acute or convalescent COVID-19. Sources were T cells, B-cell-depleted T cells, or PBMCs; the material itself was cDNA or gDNA.

The clonotype comes from a woman aged 65 to 85 with acute or convalescent COVID-19. The specimen was peripheral blood. The chain is built from TRBV13 and TRBJ2-5, with TRBD1 matching 9 bases. CDR3 region: CASSRHRGRGETQYF. CDR3 DNA: TGTGCCAGCAGCAGACACAGGGGGCGCGGGGAGACCCAGTACTTC.